This paragraph reports one TCR beta chain. Antigen: not known. Other DNA sequences from this sample encode an identical CDR3 as well. Libraries were prepared by immunoSEQ multiplex PCR; TCRdb keeps only in-frame clonotypes and omits some of them. The top ten clones hold 0.36% of a sample with fewer than 1.6 million clones, 97% to 99% of them seen once. The CDR3 totals 12 residues. V was clipped by 6 bases and J by 5 bases, with 13 bases between them. Germline assignment: CDR1 SQVTM and CDR2 ANQGSEA. The sample belongs to a study of shared clonotypes between healthy human individuals. At the level of the study: Each donor had three CD4 naive, three CD4 memory, two CD8 naive and one CD8 memory plate.

Study-level findings and limits: Clonotypes shared by all four donors outscored non-shared clonotypes in generation probability.

Memory CD4+ cells were the fraction left after CD45RA+ naive selection. The sequence came from a man aged 30 to 39 in good health. Sequencing was performed on naive CD4+ T cells sorted from blood. Sample subset: CD45RA+ positively selected. V is TRBV29-1 and J is TRBJ2-5, with a tentative D call TRBD2 (5 bases). In nucleotides, the CDR3 is TGCAGCGTCGTAGGTGGGAGTGAGACCCAGTACTTC. Translated, it gives CSVVGGSETQYF.